These T cell receptor beta chains were read from a single sample in a study of blood T cell repertoires in COVID-19. Assay used: immunoSEQ multiplex PCR; TCRdb lists only in-frame clones, some missing. The sample gives roughly 110,000 clones, about 88% of which show up once; under 9% is in the top ten. Sequencing was carried out using peripheral blood. Receptors were obtained from a woman in her seventies who had recovered from COVID-19. Each CDR3 is given with its conserved first and last residue. Each record gives: D gene, J gene, clone size, V gene, CDR3 protein, CDR3 DNA. The D gene is left open where the match is weak. Size is stated for part of the rows, as once, few or many counts, or as a class when the clone is expanded.

d_gene: TRBD1; j_gene: TRBJ1-3; abundance: NA; v_gene: TRBV6-5; CDR3aa: CASIDRVGNTIYF; CDR3nt: TGTGCCAGCATCGACAGGGTCGGAAACACCATATATTTT
d_gene: TRBD2; j_gene: TRBJ2-7; abundance: NA; v_gene: TRBV7-2; CDR3aa: CASSFGAGGPYEQYF; CDR3nt: TGTGCCAGCAGCTTTGGAGCGGGGGGGCCCTACGAGCAGTACTTC
d_gene: TRBD1; j_gene: TRBJ1-2; abundance: NA; v_gene: TRBV25-1; CDR3aa: CASSDRQGAHGYTF; CDR3nt: TGTGCCAGCAGTGACCGACAGGGGGCGCATGGCTACACCTTC
d_gene: TRBD1; j_gene: TRBJ2-1; abundance: NA; v_gene: TRBV12-5; CDR3aa: CASGHGTGYLNEQFF; CDR3nt: TGTGCTAGTGGGCACGGGACAGGGTACCTTAATGAGCAGTTCTTC
d_gene: NA; j_gene: TRBJ2-5; abundance: NA; v_gene: TRBV5-6; CDR3aa: CASSLDRLTQYF; CDR3nt: TGTGCCAGCAGCTTGGACAGGTTGACCCAGTACTTC
d_gene: TRBD2; j_gene: TRBJ2-5; abundance: NA; v_gene: TRBV27; CDR3aa: CASNPSGGAGETQYF; CDR3nt: TGTGCCAGCAACCCCAGCGGGGGGGCCGGGGAGACCCAGTACTTC
d_gene: TRBD1; j_gene: TRBJ1-5; abundance: NA; v_gene: TRBV27; CDR3aa: CASSLWGQEDQPQHF; CDR3nt: TGTGCCAGCAGTTTATGGGGACAGGAGGATCAGCCCCAGCATTTT
d_gene: NA; j_gene: TRBJ1-5; abundance: NA; v_gene: TRBV28; CDR3aa: CASSFNGRGLRNQPQHF; CDR3nt: TGTGCCAGCAGTTTCAATGGGCGGGGGCTTAGGAATCAGCCCCAGCATTTT
d_gene: TRBD1; j_gene: TRBJ1-2; abundance: NA; v_gene: TRBV6-2/TRBV6-3; CDR3aa: CASSYLPGGADYGYTF; CDR3nt: TGTGCCAGCAGTTACCTCCCAGGGGGCGCAGACTATGGCTACACCTTC
d_gene: NA; j_gene: TRBJ2-2; abundance: NA; v_gene: TRBV7-2; CDR3aa: CASSLSGFGELFF; CDR3nt: TGTGCCAGCAGCTTATCCGGGTTCGGGGAGCTGTTTTTT
d_gene: TRBD1; j_gene: TRBJ2-7; abundance: NA; v_gene: TRBV10-3; CDR3aa: CAISDTRDRAYEQYF; CDR3nt: TGTGCCATCAGTGACACCCGGGACAGGGCCTACGAGCAGTACTTC
d_gene: NA; j_gene: TRBJ2-2; abundance: NA; v_gene: TRBV5-1; CDR3aa: CASSLNSGATGELFF; CDR3nt: TGCGCCAGCAGCTTGAATTCAGGGGCCACCGGGGAGCTGTTTTTT
d_gene: NA; j_gene: TRBJ1-2; abundance: NA; v_gene: TRBV4-1; CDR3aa: CASSQDAGDGYTF; CDR3nt: TGCGCCAGCAGCCAAGACGCGGGCGACGGCTACACCTTC
d_gene: NA; j_gene: TRBJ2-4; abundance: NA; v_gene: TRBV28; CDR3aa: CASSLSENIQYF; CDR3nt: TGTGCCAGCAGTTTATCAGAAAACATTCAGTACTTC
d_gene: NA; j_gene: TRBJ2-1; abundance: NA; v_gene: TRBV28; CDR3aa: CASRTGTPYNEQFF; CDR3nt: TGTGCCAGCAGAACCGGGACACCCTACAATGAGCAGTTCTTC
d_gene: NA; j_gene: TRBJ1-2; abundance: NA; v_gene: TRBV20-1; CDR3aa: CSAREAYGYTF; CDR3nt: TGCAGTGCTCGGGAAGCCTATGGCTACACCTTC
d_gene: TRBD1; j_gene: TRBJ2-7; abundance: NA; v_gene: TRBV6-5; CDR3aa: CASTTTGGLAYEQYF; CDR3nt: TGTGCCAGCACCACCACAGGGGGCTTGGCCTACGAGCAGTACTTC
d_gene: TRBD1; j_gene: TRBJ1-1; abundance: NA; v_gene: TRBV6-2/TRBV6-3; CDR3aa: CASSFRGVTEAFF; CDR3nt: TGTGCCAGCAGTTTCAGGGGGGTGACTGAAGCTTTCTTT
d_gene: NA; j_gene: TRBJ2-3; abundance: NA; v_gene: TRBV11-3; CDR3aa: CASSRSLASTQYF; CDR3nt: TGTGCCAGCAGTCGTAGCCTAGCCTCCACGCAGTATTTT
d_gene: NA; j_gene: TRBJ2-1; abundance: NA; v_gene: TRBV28; CDR3aa: CASNESVGPYNEQFF; CDR3nt: TGTGCCAGCAACGAATCAGTTGGCCCCTACAATGAGCAGTTCTTC
d_gene: TRBD1; j_gene: TRBJ2-6; abundance: NA; v_gene: TRBV30; CDR3aa: CAWSYRGFSGANVLTF; CDR3nt: TGTGCCTGGAGTTACAGGGGGTTCTCTGGGGCCAACGTCCTGACTTTC
d_gene: NA; j_gene: TRBJ2-7; abundance: NA; v_gene: TRBV10-3; CDR3aa: CAISTGYLYEQYF; CDR3nt: TGTGCCATCAGTACAGGTTACCTTTACGAGCAGTACTTC
d_gene: NA; j_gene: TRBJ1-5; abundance: NA; v_gene: TRBV7-2; CDR3aa: CASSSTMARGKDQPQHF; CDR3nt: TGTGCCAGCAGCTCAACGATGGCCCGGGGGAAGGATCAGCCCCAGCATTTT
d_gene: TRBD2; j_gene: TRBJ2-7; abundance: few; v_gene: TRBV30; CDR3aa: CAWSVGGSSYEQYF; CDR3nt: TGTGCCTGGAGTGTTGGCGGGAGTAGCTACGAGCAGTACTTC
d_gene: TRBD2; j_gene: TRBJ2-3; abundance: NA; v_gene: TRBV7-8; CDR3aa: CASSLRRPRGGPADTQYF; CDR3nt: TGTGCCAGCAGCTTAAGGAGGCCGCGGGGGGGACCGGCGGATACGCAGTATTTT
d_gene: TRBD2; j_gene: TRBJ2-7; abundance: NA; v_gene: TRBV5-1; CDR3aa: CASSRGTSESYEQYF; CDR3nt: TGCGCCAGCAGCAGGGGGACTAGCGAATCCTACGAGCAGTACTTC
d_gene: TRBD1; j_gene: TRBJ2-7; abundance: NA; v_gene: TRBV24-1; CDR3aa: CATSDGQGRNYEQYF; CDR3nt: TGTGCCACCAGTGACGGACAGGGGAGAAACTACGAGCAGTACTTC
d_gene: NA; j_gene: TRBJ2-5; abundance: NA; v_gene: TRBV7-2; CDR3aa: CASSLVSRVETQYF; CDR3nt: TGTGCCAGCAGCTTAGTTTCCAGGGTGGAGACCCAGTACTTC
d_gene: TRBD1; j_gene: TRBJ1-1; abundance: NA; v_gene: TRBV7-2; CDR3aa: CASSLWGQITEAFF; CDR3nt: TGTGCCAGCAGCTTGTGGGGACAGATCACTGAAGCTTTCTTT
d_gene: NA; j_gene: TRBJ1-5; abundance: NA; v_gene: TRBV18; CDR3aa: CASSRVRQEGPQHF; CDR3nt: TGTGCCAGCTCACGGGTCCGCCAGGAGGGGCCCCAGCATTTT
d_gene: NA; j_gene: TRBJ2-5; abundance: NA; v_gene: TRBV28; CDR3aa: CASTSRGGRTQYF; CDR3nt: TGTGCCAGCACCTCCCGTGGGGGCAGGACCCAGTACTTC
d_gene: TRBD1; j_gene: TRBJ2-1; abundance: once; v_gene: TRBV18; CDR3aa: CASSPGTGRPEQFF; CDR3nt: TGTGCCAGCTCACCAGGGACAGGGCGGCCCGAGCAGTTCTTC
d_gene: TRBD1; j_gene: TRBJ1-2; abundance: NA; v_gene: TRBV4-3; CDR3aa: CASSHLGTGDPRGYTF; CDR3nt: TGCGCCAGCAGCCACCTCGGAACAGGGGACCCTAGGGGCTACACCTTC
d_gene: TRBD1; j_gene: TRBJ2-2; abundance: NA; v_gene: TRBV19; CDR3aa: CASSKRQGGKTGELFF; CDR3nt: TGTGCCAGTAGTAAACGACAGGGGGGCAAGACCGGGGAGCTGTTTTTT
d_gene: TRBD1; j_gene: TRBJ2-7; abundance: NA; v_gene: TRBV11-2; CDR3aa: CASSFAGGRYEQYF; CDR3nt: TGTGCCAGCAGCTTCGCAGGGGGCAGGTACGAGCAGTACTTC
d_gene: NA; j_gene: TRBJ2-1; abundance: once; v_gene: TRBV6-6; CDR3aa: CASSYLNEQFF; CDR3nt: TGTGCCAGCAGTTACCTCAATGAGCAGTTCTTC
d_gene: NA; j_gene: TRBJ1-2; abundance: NA; v_gene: TRBV19; CDR3aa: CASVGGWGYGYTF; CDR3nt: TGTGCCTCAGTTGGGGGCTGGGGCTATGGCTACACCTTC
d_gene: TRBD1; j_gene: TRBJ1-2; abundance: NA; v_gene: TRBV18; CDR3aa: CASSRDREEGYTF; CDR3nt: TGTGCCAGCTCCCGGGACAGGGAGGAAGGCTACACCTTC
d_gene: TRBD1; j_gene: TRBJ1-2; abundance: NA; v_gene: TRBV28; CDR3aa: CASRTGTGVGYTF; CDR3nt: TGTGCCAGCAGAACTGGGACAGGGGTAGGCTACACCTTC
d_gene: TRBD1; j_gene: TRBJ2-7; abundance: NA; v_gene: TRBV7-6; CDR3aa: CASSLGTGVTYEQYF; CDR3nt: TGTGCCAGCAGCTTAGGGACAGGGGTAACCTACGAGCAGTACTTC
d_gene: NA; j_gene: TRBJ2-1; abundance: NA; v_gene: TRBV28; CDR3aa: CASSLQDIAYNEQFF; CDR3nt: TGTGCCAGCAGTCTTCAGGACATAGCCTACAATGAGCAGTTCTTC
d_gene: TRBD2; j_gene: TRBJ2-5; abundance: NA; v_gene: TRBV4-1; CDR3aa: CASSQEGSSLASGAWGTQYF; CDR3nt: TGCGCCAGCAGCCAAGAGGGGTCAAGCTTGGCTAGCGGGGCGTGGGGGACCCAGTACTTC
d_gene: TRBD1; j_gene: TRBJ2-2; abundance: NA; v_gene: TRBV5-1; CDR3aa: CASSLDRGLGGELFF; CDR3nt: TGCGCCAGCAGCTTGGACAGGGGGCTTGGCGGGGAGCTGTTTTTT
d_gene: NA; j_gene: TRBJ1-3; abundance: NA; v_gene: TRBV29-1; CDR3aa: CSVDRQSGNTIYF; CDR3nt: TGCAGCGTTGACCGACAATCTGGAAACACCATATATTTT
d_gene: NA; j_gene: TRBJ1-1; abundance: NA; v_gene: TRBV7-3; CDR3aa: CASSLDSNTEAFF; CDR3nt: TGTGCCAGCAGCTTGGACTCCAACACTGAAGCTTTCTTT
d_gene: TRBD1; j_gene: TRBJ2-2; abundance: NA; v_gene: TRBV7-2; CDR3aa: CASSRDTGGGRRELFF; CDR3nt: TGTGCCAGCAGCCGTGATACAGGGGGTGGTAGGCGGGAGCTGTTTTTT
d_gene: NA; j_gene: TRBJ2-7; abundance: NA; v_gene: TRBV7-9; CDR3aa: CASSLADGGPYEQYF; CDR3nt: TGTGCCAGCAGCTTAGCCGACGGAGGCCCCTACGAGCAGTACTTC
d_gene: TRBD2; j_gene: TRBJ2-1; abundance: NA; v_gene: TRBV9; CDR3aa: CASGGPRGRALYNEQFF; CDR3nt: TGTGCCAGCGGGGGTCCGCGCGGGAGGGCCCTCTACAATGAGCAGTTCTTC
d_gene: TRBD1; j_gene: TRBJ1-1; abundance: NA; v_gene: TRBV7-9; CDR3aa: CASSYGQDTEAFF; CDR3nt: TGTGCCAGCAGCTACGGACAGGACACTGAAGCTTTCTTT
d_gene: NA; j_gene: TRBJ2-2; abundance: NA; v_gene: TRBV11-3; CDR3aa: CASRRGGVTGELFF; CDR3nt: TGTGCCAGCCGCAGGGGAGGGGTTACCGGGGAGCTGTTTTTT
d_gene: NA; j_gene: TRBJ2-1; abundance: NA; v_gene: TRBV5-1; CDR3aa: CASSFRESGASSYNEQFF; CDR3nt: TGCGCCAGCAGCTTCCGGGAGAGTGGGGCAAGCTCCTACAATGAGCAGTTCTTC
d_gene: NA; j_gene: TRBJ1-2; abundance: once; v_gene: TRBV27; CDR3aa: CASSFRAGNGYTF; CDR3nt: TGTGCCAGCAGTTTCCGGGCGGGAAATGGCTACACCTTC
d_gene: TRBD2; j_gene: TRBJ2-7; abundance: few; v_gene: TRBV28; CDR3aa: CASSPPRGKQYF; CDR3nt: TGTGCCAGCAGTCCCCCGCGGGGGAAACAGTACTTC
d_gene: TRBD2; j_gene: TRBJ2-7; abundance: NA; v_gene: TRBV13; CDR3aa: CASSWRGEGPYEQYF; CDR3nt: TGTGCCAGCAGCTGGCGGGGGGAAGGTCCCTACGAGCAGTACTTC